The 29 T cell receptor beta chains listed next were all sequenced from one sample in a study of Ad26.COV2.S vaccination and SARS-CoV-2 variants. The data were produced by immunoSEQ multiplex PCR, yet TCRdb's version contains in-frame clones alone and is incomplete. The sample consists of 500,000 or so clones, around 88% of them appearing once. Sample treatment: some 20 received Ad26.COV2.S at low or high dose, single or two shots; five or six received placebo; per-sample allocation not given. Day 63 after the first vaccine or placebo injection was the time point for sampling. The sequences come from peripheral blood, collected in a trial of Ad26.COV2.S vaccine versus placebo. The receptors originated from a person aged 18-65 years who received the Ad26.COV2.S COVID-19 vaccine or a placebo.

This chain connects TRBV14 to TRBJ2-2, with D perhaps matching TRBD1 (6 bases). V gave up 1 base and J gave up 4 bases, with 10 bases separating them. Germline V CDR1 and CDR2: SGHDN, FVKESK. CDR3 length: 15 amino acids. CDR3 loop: CASSQATGPTGELFF. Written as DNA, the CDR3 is TGTGCCAGCAGCCAAGCAACAGGGCCCACCGGGGAGCTGTTTTTT. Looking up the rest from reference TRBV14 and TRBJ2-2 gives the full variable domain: EAGVTQFPSHSVIEKGQTVTLRCDPISGHDNLYWYRRVMGKEIKFLLHFVKESKQDESGMPNNRFLAERTGGTYSTLKVQPAELEDSGVYFCASSQATGPTGELFFGEGSRLTVL.

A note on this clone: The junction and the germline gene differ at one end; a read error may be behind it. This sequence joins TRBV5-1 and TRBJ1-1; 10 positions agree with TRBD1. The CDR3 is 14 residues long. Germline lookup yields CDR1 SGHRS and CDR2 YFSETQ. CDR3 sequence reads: CASRLGQGLTEAFF. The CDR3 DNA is TGCGCCAGCAGGTTGGGACAGGGGTTAACTGAAGCTTTCTTT.

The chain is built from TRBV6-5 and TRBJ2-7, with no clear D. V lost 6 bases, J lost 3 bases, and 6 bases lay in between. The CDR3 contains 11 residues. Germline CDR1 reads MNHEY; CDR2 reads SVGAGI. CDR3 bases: TGTGCCAGCAGCTCGATCTACGAGCAGTACTTC. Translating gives CASSSIYEQYF.

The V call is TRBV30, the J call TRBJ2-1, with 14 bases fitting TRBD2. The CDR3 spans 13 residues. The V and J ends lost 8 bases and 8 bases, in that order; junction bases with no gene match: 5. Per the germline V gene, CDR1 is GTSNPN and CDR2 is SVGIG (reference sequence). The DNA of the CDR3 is TGTGCCCGAGGGACTAGCGGGAGTTATGAGCAGTTCTTC. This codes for CARGTSGSYEQFF.

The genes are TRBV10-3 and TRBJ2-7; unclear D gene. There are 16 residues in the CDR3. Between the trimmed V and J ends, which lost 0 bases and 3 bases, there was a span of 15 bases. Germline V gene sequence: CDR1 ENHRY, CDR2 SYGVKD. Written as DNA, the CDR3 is TGTGCCATCAGTGAGTCGTCAGTCCACAGAAACTACGAGCAGTACTTC. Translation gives CAISESSVHRNYEQYF.

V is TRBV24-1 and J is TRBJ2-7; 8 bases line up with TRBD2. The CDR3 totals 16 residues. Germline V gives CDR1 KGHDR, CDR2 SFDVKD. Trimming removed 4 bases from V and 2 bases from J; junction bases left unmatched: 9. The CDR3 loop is CATSDPTGGEPYEQYF. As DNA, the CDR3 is TGTGCCACCAGTGACCCGACGGGGGGGGAACCCTACGAGCAGTACTTC.

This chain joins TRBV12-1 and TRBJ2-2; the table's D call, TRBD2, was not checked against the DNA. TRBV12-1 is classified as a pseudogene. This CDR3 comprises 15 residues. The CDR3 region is CASRTSVERGGELFF. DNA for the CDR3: TGTGCCAGCAGGACTAGCGTGGAGAGGGGCGGGGAGCTGTTTTTT.

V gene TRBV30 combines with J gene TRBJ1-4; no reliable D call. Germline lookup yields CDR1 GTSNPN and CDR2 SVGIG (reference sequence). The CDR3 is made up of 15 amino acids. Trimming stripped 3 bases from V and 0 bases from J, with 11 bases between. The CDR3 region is CAWRPGRTTNEKLFF. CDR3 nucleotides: TGTGCCTGGAGACCTGGCAGAACAACTAATGAAAAACTGTTTTTT.

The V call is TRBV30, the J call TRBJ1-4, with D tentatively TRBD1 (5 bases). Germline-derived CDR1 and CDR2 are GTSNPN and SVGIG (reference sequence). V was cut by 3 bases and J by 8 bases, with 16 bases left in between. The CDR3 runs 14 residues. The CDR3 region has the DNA TGTGCCTGGAGCCTGGGGGGGGGACTGGAAAAACTGTTTTTT. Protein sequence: CAWSLGGGLEKLFF.

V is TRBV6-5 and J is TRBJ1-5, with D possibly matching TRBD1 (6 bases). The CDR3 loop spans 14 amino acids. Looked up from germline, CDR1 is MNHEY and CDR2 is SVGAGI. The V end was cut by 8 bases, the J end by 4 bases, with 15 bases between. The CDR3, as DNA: TGTGCCAGCTGGGAGACAGGCGGAAATCAGCCCCAGCATTTT. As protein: CASWETGGNQPQHF.

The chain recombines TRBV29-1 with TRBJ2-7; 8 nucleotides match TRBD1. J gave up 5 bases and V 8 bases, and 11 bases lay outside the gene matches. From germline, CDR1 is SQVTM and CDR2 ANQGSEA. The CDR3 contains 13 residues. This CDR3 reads CSTQGQEVHEQYF. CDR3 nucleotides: TGCAGCACACAGGGACAGGAGGTTCACGAGCAGTACTTC.

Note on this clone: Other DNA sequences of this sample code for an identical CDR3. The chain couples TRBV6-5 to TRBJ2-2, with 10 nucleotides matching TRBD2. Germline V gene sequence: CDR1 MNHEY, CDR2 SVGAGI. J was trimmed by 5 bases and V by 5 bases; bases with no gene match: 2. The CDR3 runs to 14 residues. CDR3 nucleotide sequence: TGTGCCAGCAGTAGGACTAGCGGTACCGGGGAGCTGTTTTTT. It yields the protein CASSRTSGTGELFF.

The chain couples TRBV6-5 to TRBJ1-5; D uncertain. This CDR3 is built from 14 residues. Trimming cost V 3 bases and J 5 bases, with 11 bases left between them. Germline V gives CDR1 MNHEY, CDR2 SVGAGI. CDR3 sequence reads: CASSYLPGDQPQHF. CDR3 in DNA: TGTGCCAGCAGTTATTTACCGGGTGATCAGCCCCAGCATTTT.

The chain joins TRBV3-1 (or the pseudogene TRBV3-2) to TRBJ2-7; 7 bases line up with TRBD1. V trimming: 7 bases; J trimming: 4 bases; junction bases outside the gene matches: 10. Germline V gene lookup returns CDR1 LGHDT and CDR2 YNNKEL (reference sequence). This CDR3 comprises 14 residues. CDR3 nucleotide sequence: TGTGCCAGCACCCGACAGGGTCGCTTTTACGAGCAGTACTTC. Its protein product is CASTRQGRFYEQYF.

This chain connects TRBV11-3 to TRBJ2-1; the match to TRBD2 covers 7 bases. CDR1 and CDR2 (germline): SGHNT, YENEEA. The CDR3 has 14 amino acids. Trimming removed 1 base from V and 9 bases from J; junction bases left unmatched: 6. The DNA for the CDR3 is TGTGCCAGCAGCTTAGCTGCGGGAGTCGGTGAGCAGTTCTTC. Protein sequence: CASSLAAGVGEQFF.

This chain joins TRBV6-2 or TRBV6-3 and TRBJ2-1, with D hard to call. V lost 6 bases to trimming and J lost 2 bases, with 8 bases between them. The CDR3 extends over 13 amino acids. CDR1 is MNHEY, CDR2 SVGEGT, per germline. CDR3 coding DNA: TGTGCCAGCAGCCGGACGCCCTACAATGAGCAGTTCTTC. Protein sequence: CASSRTPYNEQFF.

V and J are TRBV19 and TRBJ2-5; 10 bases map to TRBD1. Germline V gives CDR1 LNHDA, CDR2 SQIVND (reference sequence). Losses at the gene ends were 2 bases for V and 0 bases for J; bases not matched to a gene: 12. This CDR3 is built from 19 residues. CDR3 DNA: TGTGCCAGTAGTATAAGGGGACAGGGGACGGGACTGTACCAAGAGACCCAGTACTTC. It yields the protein CASSIRGQGTGLYQETQYF.

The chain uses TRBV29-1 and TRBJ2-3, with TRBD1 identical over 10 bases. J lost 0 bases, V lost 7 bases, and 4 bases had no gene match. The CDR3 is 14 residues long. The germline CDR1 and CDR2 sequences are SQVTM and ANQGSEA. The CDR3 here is CSGRTGGSTDTQYF. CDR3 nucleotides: TGCAGCGGAAGGACAGGGGGTAGCACAGATACGCAGTATTTT.

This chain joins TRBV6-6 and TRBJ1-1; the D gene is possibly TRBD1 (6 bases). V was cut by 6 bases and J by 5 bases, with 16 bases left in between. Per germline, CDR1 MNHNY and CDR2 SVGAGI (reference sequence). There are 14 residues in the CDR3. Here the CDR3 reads CASSKRRGGTEAFF. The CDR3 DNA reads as TGTGCCAGCAGCAAACGGAGGGGGGGGACTGAAGCTTTCTTT.

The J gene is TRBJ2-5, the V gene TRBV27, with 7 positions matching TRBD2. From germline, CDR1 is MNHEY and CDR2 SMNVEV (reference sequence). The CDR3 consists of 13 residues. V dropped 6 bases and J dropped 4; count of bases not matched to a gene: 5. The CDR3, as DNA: TGTGCCAGCAGCAGGGCGGGGGTAGAGACCCAGTACTTC. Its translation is CASSRAGVETQYF.

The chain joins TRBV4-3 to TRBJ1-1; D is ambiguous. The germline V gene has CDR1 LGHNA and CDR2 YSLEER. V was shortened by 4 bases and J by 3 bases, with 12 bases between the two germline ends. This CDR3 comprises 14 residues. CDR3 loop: CASSRTDTYTEAFF. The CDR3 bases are TGCGCCAGCAGCCGAACTGACACCTACACTGAAGCTTTCTTT.

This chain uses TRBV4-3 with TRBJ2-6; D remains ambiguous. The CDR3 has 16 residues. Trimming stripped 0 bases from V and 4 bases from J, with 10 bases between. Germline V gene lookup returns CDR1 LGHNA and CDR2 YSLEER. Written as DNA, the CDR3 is TGCGCCAGCAGCCAAGATCACCGGGCGGGGGCCAACGTCCTGACTTTC. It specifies CASSQDHRAGANVLTF.

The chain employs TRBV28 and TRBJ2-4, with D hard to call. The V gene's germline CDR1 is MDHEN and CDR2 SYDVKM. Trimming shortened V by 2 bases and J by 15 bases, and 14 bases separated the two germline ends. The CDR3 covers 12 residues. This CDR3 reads CASSLRWGKAYF. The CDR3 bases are TGTGCCAGCAGTTTAAGGTGGGGTAAAGCGTACTTC.

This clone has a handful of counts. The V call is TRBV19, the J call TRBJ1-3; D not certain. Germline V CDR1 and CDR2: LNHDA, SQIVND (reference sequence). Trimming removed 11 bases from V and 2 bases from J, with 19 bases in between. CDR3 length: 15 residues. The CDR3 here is CAATSPRIPGNTIYF. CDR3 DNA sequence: TGTGCCGCCACCTCACCCCGGATACCTGGAAACACCATATATTTT.

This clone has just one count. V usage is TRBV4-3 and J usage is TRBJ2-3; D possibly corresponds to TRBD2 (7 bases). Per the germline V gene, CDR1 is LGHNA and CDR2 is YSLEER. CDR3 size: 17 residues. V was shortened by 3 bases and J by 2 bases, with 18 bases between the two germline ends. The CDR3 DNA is TGCGCCAGCAGCCAGGGCGGCGGGGGCGGGTACACAGATACGCAGTATTTT. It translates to CASSQGGGGGYTDTQYF.

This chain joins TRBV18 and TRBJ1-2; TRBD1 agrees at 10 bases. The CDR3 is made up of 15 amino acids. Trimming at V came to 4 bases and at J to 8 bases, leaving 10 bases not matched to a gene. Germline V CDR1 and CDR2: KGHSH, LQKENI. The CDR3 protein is CASSQPGTGVGGYTF. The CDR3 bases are TGTGCCAGCTCACAGCCCGGGACAGGGGTTGGCGGCTACACCTTC. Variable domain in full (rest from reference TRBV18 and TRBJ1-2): NAGVMQNPRHLVRRRGQEARLRCSPMKGHSHVYWYRQLPEEGLKFMVYLQKENIIDESGMPKERFSAEFPKEGPSILRIQQVVRGDSAAYFCASSQPGTGVGGYTFGSGTRLTVV.

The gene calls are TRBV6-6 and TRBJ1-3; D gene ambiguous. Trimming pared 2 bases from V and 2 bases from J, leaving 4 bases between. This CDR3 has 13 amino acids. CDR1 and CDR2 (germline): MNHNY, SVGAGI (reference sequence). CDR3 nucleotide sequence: TGTGCCAGCAGTTACCCAGCTGGAAACACCATATATTTT. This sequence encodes CASSYPAGNTIYF.

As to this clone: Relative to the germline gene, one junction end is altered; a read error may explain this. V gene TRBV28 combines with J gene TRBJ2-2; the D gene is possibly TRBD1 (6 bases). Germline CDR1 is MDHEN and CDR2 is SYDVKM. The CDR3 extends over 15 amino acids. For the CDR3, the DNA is TGTGCCAGCAATTTAGGGGGACAGAACACCGGGGAGCTGTTTTTT. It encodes CASNLGGQNTGELFF.

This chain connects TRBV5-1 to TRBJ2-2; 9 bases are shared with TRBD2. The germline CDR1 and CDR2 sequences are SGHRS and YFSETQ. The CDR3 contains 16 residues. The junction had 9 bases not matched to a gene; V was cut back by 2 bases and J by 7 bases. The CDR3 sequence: CASSFLAGVDGGELFF. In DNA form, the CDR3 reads TGCGCCAGCAGCTTCTTAGCGGGAGTGGACGGCGGGGAGCTGTTTTTT.